The entry below describes one T cell receptor (beta chain). Its cognate antigen is unknown. This sample is part of a study of cytomegalovirus exposure and HLA in healthy donors. Study results and limitations: With later analysis, a missense DCLRE1C variant became linked to TCR beta V- and J-gene trimming. What a later analysis showed was that several of the most significant clusters appeared linked to common viral pathogens. DRB1 showed the most TCR associations and HLA-C the fewest in a later analysis, as rates varied by HLA locus.

Both 60 Vbeta primers and 13 Jbeta primers went into the PCR. Measured with immunoSEQ multiplex PCR; TCRdb has only the in-frame clones, and not every one. The sample has 50,000 to 70,000 clones; around 84% are singletons. The TCR was taken from a male donor in good health and CMV-seronegative. The sequencing input was PBMCs.

In DNA, the CDR3 is TGTGCCAGCAGTTACCGACTAGCTGGGGAGACCCAGTACTTC. Translating it yields CASSYRLAGETQYF. V gene TRBV6-5 combines with J gene TRBJ2-5; 7 nucleotides align to TRBD2. CDR1 and CDR2 from the germline V gene are MNHEY and SVGAGI. After removal of 2 bases from V and 5 bases from J, the junction contained 5 bases not matched to a gene. The CDR3 loop spans 14 amino acids.